Below, 32 T cell receptor beta chains from the same sample are listed, as sequenced in a study of blood T cell repertoires in COVID-19. Profiled with immunoSEQ multiplex PCR; TCRdb holds only in-frame clones, not every one. This sample has roughly 41,000 clones, with over 75% found just once. Source material: peripheral blood. The source of these receptors is a woman of 80 years or more with acute or convalescent COVID-19.

The chain couples TRBV4-1 to TRBJ2-2; D might be TRBD1 (5 bases). The CDR3 sequence is 17 residues long. Per the germline V gene, CDR1 is MGHRA and CDR2 is YSYEKL. V lost 3 bases and J 3 bases, leaving 17 bases between the germline ends. This chain's CDR3 is CASSHPLLGRDTGELFF. CDR3 bases: TGCGCCAGCAGCCACCCGCTTCTGGGGCGCGACACCGGGGAGCTGTTTTTT.

The rearrangement uses TRBV6-1 and TRBJ1-1; possible D gene TRBD1, 5 bases. The CDR3 contains 13 residues. V was trimmed by 0 bases and J by 5 bases, leaving 7 bases between them. Germline V CDR1 and CDR2: MNHNS, SASEGT. The DNA for the CDR3 is TGTGCCAGCAGTGAAGCACGGGGGACTGAAGCTTTCTTT. Its translation is CASSEARGTEAFF.

The chain is built from TRBV7-2 and TRBJ1-2, with unresolved D. The CDR3 extends over 12 amino acids. Trimming shortened V by 5 bases and J by 2 bases, and 6 bases separated the two germline ends. Germline V gene sequence: CDR1 SGHTA, CDR2 FQGNSA. For the CDR3, the DNA is TGTGCCAGCAGCAGAGGGAACTATGGCTACACCTTC. It encodes CASSRGNYGYTF.

J is TRBJ2-3 and V is TRBV23-1; D gene ambiguous. TRBV23-1 is assigned to the ORF class and has an uncertain function. Between the trimmed V and J ends, which lost 6 bases and 6 bases, there was a span of 10 bases. The CDR3 contains 12 residues. CDR3 in DNA: TGCGCCAGCAGCCACACCAACGATACGCAGTATTTT. Its protein product is CASSHTNDTQYF.

The chain links TRBV6-5 to TRBJ2-7; 7 nucleotides agree with TRBD1. With 6 bases clipped from V and 10 bases from J, the junction kept 6 bases outside the gene matches. In germline, CDR1 is MNHEY, CDR2 SVGAGI. The CDR3 runs 11 residues. The CDR3 DNA sequence: TGTGCCAGCAGGTTACAGGGGCCCCAGTACTTC. It specifies CASRLQGPQYF.

The chain combines TRBV5-1 with TRBJ1-2; possibly TRBD1 for D (6 bases). Germline CDR1 SGHRS, CDR2 YFSETQ. CDR3 size: 13 residues. V was clipped by 2 bases and J by 4 bases, with 9 bases between them. The CDR3 sequence: CASSFGTSYGYTF. The DNA for the CDR3 is TGCGCCAGCAGCTTCGGGACATCCTATGGCTACACCTTC. The variable domain in full, completed from reference TRBV5-1 and TRBJ1-2, reads KAGVTQTPRYLIKTRGQQVTLSCSPISGHRSVSWYQQTPGQGLQFLFEYFSETQRNKGNFPGRFSGRQFSNSRSEMNVSTLELGDSALYLCASSFGTSYGYTFGSGTRLTVV.

For the CDR3, the DNA is TGTGCCAGCAGCTCCCAGACAGGGGGCTGGGAGACCCAGTACTTC. Residues: CASSSQTGGWETQYF. The V gene is TRBV11-2, the J gene TRBJ2-5, with TRBD1 matching over 10 bases. The CDR3 consists of 15 residues. The V and J ends lost 4 bases and 5 bases, in that order; junction bases with no gene match: 7. Germline CDR1 and CDR2: SGHAT and FQNNGV.

The chain couples TRBV19 to TRBJ1-1, with 9 bases identical to TRBD1. J gave up 4 bases and V 0 bases, and 3 bases lay outside the gene matches. The CDR3 runs 15 residues. CDR1 is LNHDA, CDR2 SQIVND, per germline (reference sequence). The CDR3 coding sequence is TGTGCCAGTAGTATAGATGGGGACAGGGTCACTGAAGCTTTCTTT. Translating gives CASSIDGDRVTEAFF.

With respect to this clone: At one end the junction does not follow the germline gene, possibly because of a read error. V is TRBV19 and J is TRBJ1-4; TRBD1 might be the D (6 bases). Germline V CDR1 and CDR2: LNHDA, SQIVND (reference sequence). The CDR3 consists of 13 residues. DNA of the CDR3: TGTGCCAGTAGTATGCCCGGGGGGGCTCGAGGCCTTTTT. Translating gives CASSMPGGARGLF.

The chain is built from TRBV30 and TRBJ1-2; D remains unclear. CDR3 length equals 13 residues. With 2 bases removed from V and 2 bases from J, the gap between germline ends came to 9 bases. Germline values: CDR1 GTSNPN, CDR2 SVGIG (reference sequence). The CDR3 DNA is TGTGCCTGGAGTCGAGGTCAAAACTATGGCTACACCTTC. Translating it yields CAWSRGQNYGYTF.

V is TRBV30 and J is TRBJ1-3; no reliable D call. Deletions cut 3 bases from V and 5 bases from J, with 8 bases between. The CDR3 totals 12 residues. The V gene's germline CDR1 is GTSNPN and CDR2 SVGIG (reference sequence). The CDR3 DNA follows: TGTGCCTGGAGGGCAGATCGAAACACCATATATTTT. It translates to CAWRADRNTIYF.

CDR3 protein: CASSPGQSERKLFF. CDR3 in DNA: TGTGCCAGCTCACCGGGACAATCGGAGAGGAAACTGTTTTTT. V usage is TRBV18 and J usage is TRBJ1-4; possibly TRBD1 for D (6 bases). Germline V gives CDR1 KGHSH, CDR2 LQKENI. Trimming took 3 bases from V and 11 from J, leaving 16 bases between them. The CDR3 runs to 14 residues.

This clone showed up just once. The chain joins TRBV6-6 to TRBJ2-5; tentatively, D is TRBD2 (7 bases). Germline assignment: CDR1 MNHNY and CDR2 SVGAGI (reference sequence). Trimming pared 11 bases from V and 2 bases from J, leaving 15 bases between. The CDR3 is 13 amino acids. DNA of the CDR3: TGTGCCGGGGGGGCCGGGTGGCAAGAGACCCAGTACTTC. Translation gives CAGGAGWQETQYF.

This clone showed up just a few times. This sequence joins TRBV28 and TRBJ1-1; D may be TRBD1 (5 bases). CDR3 size: 12 residues. Trimming took off 10 bases at V and 1 base at J, with 10 bases between the two ends. Per the germline V gene, CDR1 is MDHEN and CDR2 is SYDVKM. This CDR3 is CATVGGNTEAFF. CDR3 nucleotide sequence: TGTGCCACGGTGGGGGGGAACACTGAAGCTTTCTTT.

The V gene is TRBV19, the J gene TRBJ1-3; D unclear. V shed 7 bases and J shed 0 bases, with 7 bases lying between them. Looked up from germline, CDR1 is LNHDA and CDR2 is SQIVND (reference sequence). The length of the CDR3 is 13 residues. CDR3 region: CASNQNSGNTIYF. The CDR3 DNA follows: TGTGCCAGTAACCAGAACTCTGGAAACACCATATATTTT.

This chain links TRBV10-3 with TRBJ2-3; 7 nucleotides line up with TRBD2. The CDR3 covers 15 residues. V dropped 10 bases and J dropped 0; count of bases not matched to a gene: 10. Per the germline V gene, CDR1 is ENHRY and CDR2 is SYGVKD. The CDR3: CATGPAGPSTDTQYF. The CDR3 nucleotides read TGTGCCACAGGCCCAGCGGGGCCTAGCACAGATACGCAGTATTTT.

In its sample, this clone was seen once. The V and J genes are TRBV18 and TRBJ1-1; 10 nucleotides line up with TRBD1. CDR1 KGHSH and CDR2 LQKENI come from the germline V gene. The CDR3 runs to 16 residues. The V and J ends lost 2 bases and 4 bases, in that order; junction bases with no gene match: 7. CDR3 in amino acids: CASSPRTGGRGTEAFF. CDR3 bases: TGTGCCAGCTCACCAAGGACAGGGGGACGGGGCACTGAAGCTTTCTTT.

The chain couples TRBV2 to TRBJ2-3; TRBD2 matches 9 bases. With V trimmed by 8 bases and J by 0 bases, 15 bases remained unmatched. Germline V gives CDR1 SNHLY, CDR2 FYNNEI. There are 18 residues in the CDR3. The CDR3 loop is CASQRLAGVPASTDTQYF. DNA of the CDR3: TGTGCCAGCCAGAGGTTAGCGGGGGTGCCCGCTAGCACAGATACGCAGTATTTT.

The chain couples TRBV9 to TRBJ1-1; D is possibly TRBD1 (6 bases). The CDR3 is 16 amino acids. With 3 bases removed from V and 0 bases from J, the gap between germline ends came to 15 bases. In germline, CDR1 is SGDLS, CDR2 YYNGEE. The CDR3 is CASSASGAPLNTEAFF. CDR3 in DNA: TGTGCCAGCAGCGCTTCAGGGGCTCCTCTGAACACTGAAGCTTTCTTT.

This rearrangement joins TRBV6-5 to TRBJ1-4, with 10 bases fitting TRBD1. The germline V gene has CDR1 MNHEY and CDR2 SVGAGI. There are 13 residues in the CDR3. V was clipped by 5 bases and J by 11 bases; unmatched bases: 5. The CDR3 loop reads CASSTGTGVKLFF. The CDR3 coding sequence is TGTGCCAGCAGTACCGGGACAGGGGTGAAACTGTTTTTT.

This clone was recorded a few times. This chain joins TRBV2 and TRBJ2-5; D call uncertain. Germline V gene data show CDR1 as SNHLY and CDR2 as FYNNEI. Trimming left V 8 bases short and J 1 base short, with 11 bases between. The CDR3 spans 13 residues. DNA of the CDR3: TGTGCCAGCTCTTCCCCCAGCCAAGAGACCCAGTACTTC. This codes for CASSSPSQETQYF. Supplemented by reference TRBV2 and TRBJ2-5, the full variable domain reads EPEVTQTPSHQVTQMGQEVILRCVPISNHLYFYWYRQILGQKVEFLVSFYNNEISEKSEIFDDQFSVERPDGSNFTLKIRSTKLEDSAMYFCASSSPSQETQYFGPGTRLLVL.

The J gene is TRBJ2-1, the V gene TRBV9; D call uncertain. In germline, CDR1 is SGDLS, CDR2 YYNGEE. The CDR3 covers 16 residues. Trimming took off 2 bases at V and 3 bases at J, with 15 bases between the two ends. In DNA, the CDR3 is TGTGCCAGCAGCGTTGATCCAGGAAAACACTACAATGAGCAGTTCTTC. Protein sequence: CASSVDPGKHYNEQFF.

The chain joins TRBV6-2 or TRBV6-3 to TRBJ1-1; 9 nucleotides agree with TRBD1. With 5 bases clipped from V and 11 bases from J, the junction kept 15 bases outside the gene matches. Germline V gives CDR1 MNHEY, CDR2 SVGEGT. CDR3 length: 15 amino acids. In nucleotides, the CDR3 is TGTGCCAGCAGTCCCGGGACAGGGCCTTCCTCGGTCGCTTTCTTT. Protein product: CASSPGTGPSSVAFF.

The genes are TRBV13 and TRBJ2-1; 11 bases match TRBD2. Germline trimming cut 6 bases from V and 7 bases from J; bases unmatched to any gene: 8. Germline values: CDR1 PRHDT, CDR2 FYEKMQ (reference sequence). The length of the CDR3 is 15 residues. The chain's CDR3 is CASRLSGGALNEQFF. The DNA for the CDR3 is TGTGCCAGCAGACTTAGCGGGGGGGCCCTAAATGAGCAGTTCTTC.

CDR3 sequence (DNA): TGTGCCAGCAGTAGTGGAGGAGGTAATGAAAAACTGTTTTTT. As protein: CASSSGGGNEKLFF. This chain connects TRBV2 to TRBJ1-4, with D hard to call. The CDR3 is 14 residues long. CDR1 SNHLY and CDR2 FYNNEI come from the germline V gene. V lost 5 bases and J 4 bases, leaving 11 bases between the germline ends.

The rearrangement links TRBV18 to TRBJ1-4; the match to TRBD1 covers 7 bases. Losses at the gene ends were 2 bases for V and 4 bases for J; bases not matched to a gene: 10. The germline V gene encodes CDR1 KGHSH and CDR2 LQKENI. This CDR3 has 17 amino acids. CDR3 in amino acids: CASSPATGRGGNEKLFF. In nucleotides, the CDR3 is TGTGCCAGCTCACCAGCGACAGGGCGAGGAGGTAATGAAAAACTGTTTTTT.

The chain has TRBV5-1 and TRBJ1-4; D may be TRBD1 (6 bases). V was trimmed by 1 base and J by 0 bases, leaving 13 bases between them. Germline assignment: CDR1 SGHRS and CDR2 YFSETQ. The CDR3 is made up of 17 amino acids. The CDR3: CASSLNPGQTTNEKLFF. The CDR3 nucleotides read TGCGCCAGCAGCTTGAACCCGGGACAAACAACTAATGAAAAACTGTTTTTT.

The chain couples TRBV19 to TRBJ2-5; weak D call: TRBD1 (6 bases). The ends were cut back, 6 bases at V and 7 bases at J, with 18 bases in the middle. The CDR3 runs to 14 residues. The germline V gene encodes CDR1 LNHDA and CDR2 SQIVND (reference sequence). The CDR3 sequence: CASSDRTLRVTQYF. Here the CDR3 DNA reads TGTGCCAGTAGCGACAGGACCCTCCGAGTGACCCAGTACTTC. The whole variable domain, remainder taken from reference TRBV19 and TRBJ2-5, is DGGITQSPKYLFRKEGQNVTLSCEQNLNHDAMYWYRQDPGQGLRLIYYSQIVNDFQKGDIAEGYSVSREKKESFPLTVTSAQKNPTAFYLCASSDRTLRVTQYFGPGTRLLVL.

The table lists this clone with a few counts. This rearrangement joins TRBV19 to TRBJ1-1; 7 nucleotides match TRBD1. The CDR3 length is 15 residues. CDR1 is LNHDA, CDR2 SQIVND, per germline (reference sequence). V shed 7 bases and J 11 bases; nucleotides not matched to a gene: 19. The CDR3 region has the DNA TGTGCCAGTACCCCGAGATATACGGGACAGACGTCTGCTTTCTTT. Translated: CASTPRYTGQTSAFF.

The chain links TRBV4-1 to TRBJ2-3, with 13 bases matching TRBD2. The CDR3 runs 18 residues. V lost 5 bases, J lost 4 bases, and 12 bases stayed unmatched. CDR1 and CDR2 from the germline V gene are MGHRA and YSYEKL. The CDR3 sequence: CASSLTSGGAGGADTQYF. In DNA form, the CDR3 reads TGCGCCAGCAGCTTAACTAGCGGGGGGGCTGGAGGCGCAGATACGCAGTATTTT.

In DNA, the CDR3 is TGTGCCAGCAGCTCGGGGAATCTACCTGCAACTAATGAAAAACTGTTTTTT. This codes for CASSSGNLPATNEKLFF. This rearrangement joins TRBV5-5 to TRBJ1-4; D call uncertain. Germline assignment: CDR1 SGHKS and CDR2 YYEKEE (reference sequence). Between the trimmed V and J ends, which lost 3 bases and 0 bases, there was a span of 15 bases. The CDR3 consists of 17 residues.

This clone was picked up a small number of times. The DNA for the CDR3 is TGTGCCAGCAGCCTAAACAGGGGCGGAACCGGGGAGCTGTTTTTT. Protein: CASSLNRGGTGELFF. The genes are TRBV28 and TRBJ2-2; 7 bases line up with TRBD1. Losses at the gene ends were 6 bases for V and 5 bases for J; bases not matched to a gene: 9. In germline, CDR1 is MDHEN, CDR2 SYDVKM. The CDR3 sequence is 15 residues long.